Listed below are T cell receptor beta chains from one sample, sequenced in a study of blood T cell repertoires in COVID-19. Assay used: immunoSEQ multiplex PCR; TCRdb lists only in-frame clones, some missing. The top ten hold less than 4.5% of the sample, which has under 200,000 clones, 83% seen once. Material for sequencing was PBMCs or T cells enriched from blood (not recorded which). The receptors shown here come from a woman between 45 and 60 years old in a cohort exposed to, infected with or recovered from COVID-19 (not recorded which). CDR3s include the opening cysteine and the closing phenylalanine or tryptophan. A D gene is named only where the DNA matches it firmly. Some rows have no size entry. The others give once, few or many, or a class for an expanded clone.

>NA|NA|TRBV7-8|TRBJ2-1
CASSPISGTYNEQFF
TGTGCCAGCAGCCCCATATCCGGGACATATAATGAGCAGTTCTTC
>NA|NA|TRBV4-1|TRBJ2-3
CASSQGAVNTDTQYF
TGCGCCAGCAGCCAAGGGGCAGTTAACACAGATACGCAGTATTTT
>TRBD2|NA|TRBV4-1|TRBJ2-7
CASSQTSGVYEQYF
TGCGCCAGCAGCCAGACTAGCGGAGTTTACGAGCAGTACTTC
>NA|few|TRBV7-9|TRBJ1-4
CASSLSGRGEKLFF
TGTGCCAGCAGCTTATCGGGGCGGGGTGAAAAACTGTTTTTT
>TRBD1|NA|TRBV19|TRBJ2-1
CASSKTGGGNEQFF
TGTGCCAGTAGTAAGACAGGGGGTGGCAATGAGCAGTTCTTC
>NA|NA|TRBV7-3|TRBJ1-3
CASSLTSGNTIYF
TGTGCCAGCAGCCTTACATCTGGAAACACCATATATTTT
>NA|NA|TRBV5-8|TRBJ1-5
CASSPGAASNQPQHF
TGTGCCAGCAGCCCAGGGGCAGCTAGCAATCAGCCCCAGCATTTT
>TRBD1|once|TRBV28|TRBJ2-3
CASSQETGLDTQYF
TGTGCCAGCAGCCAGGAGACAGGGTTAGATACGCAGTATTTT
>TRBD1|NA|TRBV2|TRBJ1-1
CASSGQGDTEAFF
TGTGCCAGCTCGGGACAGGGGGACACTGAAGCTTTCTTT
>NA|NA|TRBV3-1/TRBV3-2|TRBJ2-7
CASSQMGAGASGEQYF
TGTGCCAGCAGCCAAATGGGGGCTGGGGCATCTGGCGAGCAGTACTTC
>TRBD1|NA|TRBV7-9|TRBJ2-3
CASSSDRGKGTDTQYF
TGTGCCAGCAGCTCGGACAGGGGAAAGGGCACAGATACGCAGTATTTT
>TRBD2|NA|TRBV11-2|TRBJ2-7
CASSPTGTINEQYF
TGTGCCAGCAGCCCCACCGGGACTATTAACGAGCAGTACTTC
>NA|NA|TRBV28|TRBJ1-1
CASSLLDRSNTEAFF
TGTGCCAGCAGTTTATTAGACAGGTCGAACACTGAAGCTTTCTTT
>TRBD1|once|TRBV19|TRBJ2-7
CASSIGDSTPYEQYF
TGTGCCAGTAGTATAGGGGACAGTACCCCCTACGAGCAGTACTTC
>TRBD2|few|TRBV19|TRBJ2-4
CASRTASGNIQYF
TGTGCCAGTAGGACGGCTAGCGGAAACATTCAGTACTTC
>TRBD2|NA|TRBV7-2|TRBJ2-5
CASSLIGLATGLETQYF
TGTGCCAGCAGCTTAATCGGACTAGCTACGGGCCTGGAGACCCAGTACTTC
>TRBD1|NA|TRBV4-2|TRBJ2-1
CASSRQGPSYNEQFF
TGTGCCAGCAGCCGACAGGGACCCTCGTACAATGAGCAGTTCTTC
>NA|NA|TRBV6-5|TRBJ1-5
CASRKTGRNQPQHF
TGTGCCAGCAGGAAAACAGGGCGCAATCAGCCCCAGCATTTT